Listed here is a single TCR beta chain. This clone was seen more than once but under ten times. Its binding antigen is unknown. Per-base qualities were not stored, and no clone one base away is much larger. The study tested focal radiation therapy combined with CTLA-4 blockade (ipilimumab) in patients with chemo-refractory metastatic non-small-cell lung cancer. This sample stems from a study of radiotherapy plus CTLA-4 blockade in lung cancer (dated by TCRdb to 2016 to 2018). Concerning the study at large: Objective responses were observed in about a sixth of enrolled patients, and disease control was achieved in 25% to 35%.

The CDR3 numbers 14 residues from cysteine through phenylalanine. Solely the CDR3 DNA is kept, with 42 bases framed from the first base. Relative to germline, V is 1 base shorter and J is 4 bases shorter, with 7 bases between their ends. CDR1 and CDR2 (MNHEY, SMNVEV) derive from the germline V gene (reference sequence). Points the paper makes about the study in general: Increased serum interferon-beta after radiation, together with early dynamic changes in blood T cell clones, were reported to be the strongest predictors of response. After treatment with radiotherapy and ipilimumab, TCR clones that originated in tumors expanded in peripheral blood.

Libraries were constructed by the immunoSEQ multiplex PCR assay. Not all clones reach the TCRdb copy of this immuneACCESS table, which keeps in-frame sequences only. Checked studies attribute under half of the gap to unresolved V genes and leave the rest unexplained. Present in this sample are 34,000 or so clones, roughly four fifths of which were seen just once. The ten largest clones add up to approximately 14% of the sample. The receptor's source is a human donor with non-small cell lung cancer that progressed on radiotherapy plus ipilimumab. The chain links TRBV27 with TRBJ2-2; confidence is insufficient to name the D gene. Source: peripheral blood, taken from a patient treated with radiotherapy plus ipilimumab. The CDR3 in this case is CASSLFLGTGELFF. The sequenced DNA is TGTGCCAGCAGTTTATTCCTAGGCACCGGGGAGCTGTTTTTT.